These 21 T cell receptor beta chains were all obtained from the same sample, sequenced in a study of identical twins. TCRdb re-derived calls from the 5' RACE reads in MiXCR, one entry per CDR3 protein. The sample lists some 790,000 distinct CDR3 sequences; roughly 18% were seen once. The same sample was also used in a study of T cells expressing NK-cell markers.

The sample comprised PBMCs. These receptors all stem from a woman aged 18-29 years in good health.

This rearrangement joins TRBV20-1 to TRBJ2-3; the D is unclear. There are 14 residues in the CDR3. V lost 1 base and J lost 2, with 10 bases in between. Germline-derived CDR1 and CDR2 are DFQATT and SNEGSKA (reference sequence). In DNA form, the CDR3 reads TGCAGTGCTAGAGGGCTAACATACACAGATACGCAGTATTTT. This translates into CSARGLTYTDTQYF.

This clonotype was picked up a small number of times. This chain joins TRBV2 and TRBJ1-1, with 7 bases that match TRBD1. V shed 6 bases and J 7 bases; nucleotides not matched to a gene: 5. This CDR3 is built from 12 residues. CDR1 is SNHLY and CDR2 is FYNNEI in the germline V gene. The CDR3 is CASRRQGDEAFF. CDR3 DNA: TGTGCCAGCAGGAGACAGGGTGATGAAGCTTTCTTT.

This clonotype was picked up a small number of times. The rearrangement joins TRBV20-1 to TRBJ2-7, with D perhaps matching TRBD1 or TRBD2 (5 bases each). Trimming cost V 7 bases and J 0 bases, with 16 bases left between them. The V gene's germline CDR1 is DFQATT and CDR2 SNEGSKA (reference sequence). The CDR3 is 14 residues long. The CDR3 DNA follows: TGCAGTGTTCTGAGTCGAGGGGACTCCTACGAGCAGTACTTC. This encodes CSVLSRGDSYEQYF.

The chain couples TRBV3-1 to TRBJ1-1; TRBD1 aligns across 9 bases. The CDR3 consists of 14 residues. CDR1 LGHDT and CDR2 YNNKEL come from the germline V gene (reference sequence). Trimming cost V 4 bases and J 5 bases; bases outside gene matches: 5. The CDR3 loop is CASSPGTGRTEAFF. For the CDR3, the DNA is TGTGCCAGCAGCCCCGGGACAGGGAGGACTGAAGCTTTCTTT.

The V call is TRBV5-8, the J call TRBJ2-4, with D uncertain. The CDR3 extends over 12 amino acids. Germline lookup yields CDR1 SGHTS and CDR2 YDEGEE. V was pared by 0 bases and J by 10 bases, with 8 bases between. CDR3 sequence reads: CASSLEQNIQYF. The CDR3 DNA sequence: TGTGCCAGCAGCTTGGAACAGAATATTCAGTACTTC. Filled out from reference TRBV5-8 and TRBJ2-4, the complete variable domain reads EAGVTQSPTHLIKTRGQQATLRCSPISGHTSVYWYQQALGLGLQFLLWYDEGEERNRGNFPPRFSGRQFPNYSSELNVNALELEDSALYLCASSLEQNIQYFGAGTRLSVL.

The chain links TRBV20-1 to TRBJ2-7; D possibly corresponds to TRBD2 (6 bases). V was shortened by 0 bases and J by 4 bases, with 16 bases between the two germline ends. Germline CDR1 is DFQATT and CDR2 is SNEGSKA (reference sequence). This CDR3 is built from 15 residues. The CDR3, as DNA: TGCAGTGCTAGAGAAGGTAGCGGTCCCGGGTACGAGCAGTACTTC. It is translated as CSAREGSGPGYEQYF.

The chain has TRBV20-1 and TRBJ2-1, with TRBD2 as a possible D gene (5 bases). The V gene lost 5 bases and the J gene lost 7 bases, with 15 bases spanning the gap. Germline CDR1 DFQATT, CDR2 SNEGSKA (reference sequence). The CDR3 is 13 residues long. The CDR3 DNA follows: TGCAGTGCTCGGAGGCCCTCGGTGAATGAGCAGTTCTTC. This translates into CSARRPSVNEQFF.

The rearrangement uses TRBV4-2 and TRBJ2-7; a weak D match, TRBD1 (5 bases). CDR1 and CDR2 (germline): LGHNA, YNFKEQ. This CDR3 has 14 residues. Between the trimmed V and J ends, which lost 2 bases and 1 base, there was a span of 9 bases. The CDR3 is CASSQLQGSYEQYF. The CDR3 DNA follows: TGTGCCAGCAGCCAACTTCAGGGTTCCTACGAGCAGTACTTC.

This clonotype appeared a few times. The chain couples TRBV2 to TRBJ1-1; TRBD1 matches at 9 bases. Trimming took 1 base from V and 5 from J; bases not matched to a gene: 8. The CDR3 has 16 amino acids. CDR1 SNHLY and CDR2 FYNNEI come from the germline V gene. CDR3: CASSEGWGQGGTEAFF. CDR3 coding DNA: TGTGCCAGCAGTGAAGGATGGGGACAGGGTGGGACTGAAGCTTTCTTT.

The V and J genes are TRBV5-1 and TRBJ1-1; D is ambiguous. CDR3 length: 18 residues. V shed 3 bases and J shed 1 base, with 22 bases lying between them. Germline lookup yields CDR1 SGHRS and CDR2 YFSETQ. The CDR3 DNA reads as TGCGCCAGCAGCTGGACCTCAAGTCAGCCCGCTGCGAACACTGAAGCTTTCTTT. The encoded protein is CASSWTSSQPAANTEAFF. The full variable domain, with the rest looked up from reference TRBV5-1 and TRBJ1-1, is KAGVTQTPRYLIKTRGQQVTLSCSPISGHRSVSWYQQTPGQGLQFLFEYFSETQRNKGNFPGRFSGRQFSNSRSEMNVSTLELGDSALYLCASSWTSSQPAANTEAFFGQGTRLTVV.

This clonotype was detected a few times. The J gene is TRBJ2-7, the V gene TRBV20-1; 14 bases agree with TRBD2. V shed 6 bases and J 4 bases; nucleotides not matched to a gene: 5. The CDR3 runs 14 residues. In germline, CDR1 is DFQATT, CDR2 SNEGSKA (reference sequence). The CDR3 is CSAAGTSGRYEQYF. CDR3 coding DNA: TGCAGTGCAGCCGGGACTAGCGGGAGATACGAGCAGTACTTC.

The chain links TRBV20-1 to TRBJ1-6; tentatively, D is TRBD1 (5 bases). V lost 5 bases, J lost 7 bases, and 12 bases lay in between. There are 13 residues in the CDR3. The germline CDR1 and CDR2 sequences are DFQATT and SNEGSKA (reference sequence). DNA for the CDR3: TGCAGTGCTCTCAGGGTTATGAATTCACCCCTCCACTTT. As protein: CSALRVMNSPLHF.

This clonotype has at least ten counts. CDR3: CSARERQGRQYF. DNA of the CDR3: TGCAGTGCTAGAGAGCGGCAGGGCAGGCAGTATTTT. This chain uses TRBV20-1 with TRBJ2-3; maybe TRBD1 (5 bases). V was clipped by 0 bases and J by 11 bases, with 12 bases between them. This CDR3 contains 12 residues. Looked up from germline, CDR1 is DFQATT and CDR2 is SNEGSKA (reference sequence).

This clonotype was recorded a few times. This chain uses TRBV11-2 with TRBJ2-3, with D possibly being TRBD1 or TRBD2 (5 bases each). The CDR3 covers 15 residues. Germline V gives CDR1 SGHAT, CDR2 FQNNGV. V was trimmed by 5 bases and J by 1 base, leaving 13 bases between them. The CDR3: CASSAVGRGTDTQYF. For the CDR3, the DNA is TGTGCCAGCAGCGCCGTGGGACGGGGCACAGATACGCAGTATTTT.

This clonotype was detected a few times. The chain has TRBV10-3 and TRBJ2-5; 7 bases fit TRBD2. With V trimmed by 8 bases and J by 0 bases, 9 bases remained unmatched. Germline V gene lookup returns CDR1 ENHRY and CDR2 SYGVKD. CDR3 length: 15 amino acids. As DNA, the CDR3 is TGTGCCATCTCGAGTCAAGCGGGGCACCAAGAGACCCAGTACTTC. This gives the protein CAISSQAGHQETQYF.

This chain links TRBV5-1 with TRBJ2-2; possibly TRBD1 for D (6 bases). The CDR3 spans 13 residues. Trimming pared 4 bases from V and 3 bases from J, leaving 7 bases between. Germline V lookup: CDR1 SGHRS, CDR2 YFSETQ. The DNA for the CDR3 is TGCGCCAGCAGCCGACAGGACACCGGGGAGCTGTTTTTT. Translation: CASSRQDTGELFF.

This clonotype was observed a handful of times. The V gene is TRBV27, the J gene TRBJ2-1, with TRBD1 matching 9 bases. With V trimmed by 8 bases and J by 8 bases, 10 bases remained unmatched. The CDR3 is 14 residues long. Germline lookup yields CDR1 MNHEY and CDR2 SMNVEV (reference sequence). The CDR3 DNA is TGTGCCAGCCGGCCGGGACAGGGTATCGATGAGCAGTTCTTC. It is translated as CASRPGQGIDEQFF.

This clonotype was counted between two and nine times. The V gene is TRBV5-1, the J gene TRBJ1-6; 7 bases align to TRBD1. The CDR3 length is 19 residues. The ends lost 4 bases at V and 2 bases at J; junction bases unmatched: 15. Germline loops: CDR1 SGHRS, CDR2 YFSETQ. CDR3 residues: CASSTYYRGSIAYNSPLHF. CDR3 coding DNA: TGCGCCAGCAGCACCTACTACAGGGGTTCGATTGCCTATAATTCACCCCTCCACTTT.

V is TRBV5-5 and J is TRBJ2-3, with 9 bases aligning to TRBD2. Germline V gene sequence: CDR1 SGHKS, CDR2 YYEKEE (reference sequence). V lost 0 bases and J lost 2; bases outside the gene matches: 4. CDR3 size: 16 residues. The CDR3 protein is CASSLALAGVTDTQYF. In nucleotides, the CDR3 is TGTGCCAGCAGCTTGGCGTTAGCGGGAGTCACAGATACGCAGTATTTT.

The rearrangement joins TRBV3-1 to TRBJ2-5; 8 nucleotides align to TRBD1. The CDR3 loop spans 17 amino acids. J gave up 5 bases and V 5 bases, and 16 bases lay outside the gene matches. Germline CDR1 reads LGHDT; CDR2 reads YNNKEL (reference sequence). Here the CDR3 reads CASSSGLQGGGRETQYF. For the CDR3, the DNA is TGTGCCAGCAGCAGTGGGCTACAGGGGGGAGGCAGGGAGACCCAGTACTTC.

V and J are TRBV11-3 and TRBJ2-2; D ambiguous. The CDR3 runs 14 residues. V lost 0 bases, J lost 2 bases, and 4 bases lay in between. Germline V gene data show CDR1 as SGHNT and CDR2 as YENEEA. CDR3 sequence (DNA): TGTGCCAGCAGCTTAGAGATTAACACCGGGGAGCTGTTTTTT. Protein: CASSLEINTGELFF.